Below are 7 T cell receptor beta chains sequenced from a single sample in a study of a mutant IDH1 vaccine in newly diagnosed glioma. Time point defined: baseline, week 1 (first vaccination visit). Treatment in this sample: pre-vaccination baseline after standard-of-care therapy. TCRdb's table, derived via immunoSEQ multiplex PCR, lists solely in-frame clones and lacks some. The table records tens of thousands of clones, about 85% of them present only once. Specimen: PBMCs, collected from a glioma patient treated with radiotherapy, temozolomide or both. Source of these receptors: a man aged 35 to 55 with glioma.

This CDR3 reads CASSLPGTAGLGEAFF. The CDR3 coding sequence is TGTGCCAGCAGCTTGCCTGGGACAGCGGGATTGGGAGAAGCTTTCTTT. V is TRBV5-6 and J is TRBJ1-1; TRBD1 matches at 7 bases. Germline V CDR1 and CDR2: SGHDT, YYEEEE. V shed 1 base and J 8 bases; nucleotides not matched to a gene: 14. The CDR3 is 16 residues long.

The chain carries TRBV29-1 and TRBJ1-1, with 8 bases aligning to TRBD1. Losses at the gene ends were 0 bases for V and 0 bases for J; bases not matched to a gene: 6. Germline values: CDR1 SQVTM, CDR2 ANQGSEA. This CDR3 has 16 residues. CDR3 amino acids: CSVEDGETGVNTEAFF. The CDR3 DNA sequence: TGCAGCGTTGAAGATGGCGAGACAGGGGTGAACACTGAAGCTTTCTTT.

The chain carries TRBV28 and TRBJ2-7; 8 bases map to TRBD2. With V trimmed by 6 bases and J by 4 bases, 14 bases remained unmatched. CDR3 length: 16 residues. Germline CDR1 MDHEN, CDR2 SYDVKM. CDR3 in DNA: TGTGCCAGCAGCCTCCCGGGGGTAGCGGGAACGTACGAGCAGTACTTC. It yields the protein CASSLPGVAGTYEQYF.

This chain links TRBV2 with TRBJ2-3, with D uncertain. Deletions cut 7 bases from V and 5 bases from J, with 7 bases between. The CDR3 is 11 amino acids. CDR1 is SNHLY, CDR2 FYNNEI, per germline. CDR3 nucleotide sequence: TGTGCCAGCAAGACCGTAGATACGCAGTATTTT. Translation gives CASKTVDTQYF.

J is TRBJ1-2 and V is TRBV7-2; maybe TRBD1 (5 bases). This CDR3 contains 13 residues. V shed 2 bases and J shed 5 bases, with 9 bases lying between them. The germline gives CDR1 SGHTA, CDR2 FQGNSA. DNA of the CDR3: TGTGCCAGCAGCTTACGGGGGGGGTATGGCTACACCTTC. Residues: CASSLRGGYGYTF. The full variable domain, completed using reference TRBV7-2 and TRBJ1-2, is GAGVSQSPSNKVTEKGKDVELRCDPISGHTALYWYRQSLGQGLEFLIYFQGNSAPDKSGLPSDRFSAERTGGSVSTLTIQRTQQEDSAVYLCASSLRGGYGYTFGSGTRLTVV.

This chain links TRBV5-1 with TRBJ2-4, with D perhaps TRBD1 or TRBD2 (6 bases each). The CDR3 contains 14 residues. Germline lookup yields CDR1 SGHRS and CDR2 YFSETQ. Trimming pared 4 bases from V and 8 bases from J, leaving 16 bases between. DNA for the CDR3: TGCGCCAGCAGCCCCGGAGGGGGTTCGGACATTCAGTACTTC. Encoded protein: CASSPGGGSDIQYF. Looking up the rest from reference TRBV5-1 and TRBJ2-4 gives the full variable domain: KAGVTQTPRYLIKTRGQQVTLSCSPISGHRSVSWYQQTPGQGLQFLFEYFSETQRNKGNFPGRFSGRQFSNSRSEMNVSTLELGDSALYLCASSPGGGSDIQYFGAGTRLSVL.

The CDR3, as DNA: TGCGCCAGTAATGAGCAGTTCTTC. This sequence encodes CASNEQFF. The chain combines TRBV5-1 with TRBJ2-1; D uncertain. Trimming left V 8 bases short and J 7 bases short, with 1 base between. The germline CDR1 and CDR2 sequences are SGHRS and YFSETQ. The CDR3 runs 8 residues. Looking up the rest from reference TRBV5-1 and TRBJ2-1 gives the full variable domain: KAGVTQTPRYLIKTRGQQVTLSCSPISGHRSVSWYQQTPGQGLQFLFEYFSETQRNKGNFPGRFSGRQFSNSRSEMNVSTLELGDSALYLCASNEQFFGPGTRLTVL.